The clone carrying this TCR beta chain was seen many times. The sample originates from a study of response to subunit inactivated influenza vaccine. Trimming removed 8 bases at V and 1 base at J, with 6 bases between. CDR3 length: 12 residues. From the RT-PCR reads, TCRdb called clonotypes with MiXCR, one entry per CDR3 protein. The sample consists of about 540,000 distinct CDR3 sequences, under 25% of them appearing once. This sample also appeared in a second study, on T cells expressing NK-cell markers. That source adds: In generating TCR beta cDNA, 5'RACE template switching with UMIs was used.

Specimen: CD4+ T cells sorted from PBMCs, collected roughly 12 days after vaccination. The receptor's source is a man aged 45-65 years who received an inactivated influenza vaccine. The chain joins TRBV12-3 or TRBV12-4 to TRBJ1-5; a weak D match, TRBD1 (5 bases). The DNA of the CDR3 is TGTGCCAGCGGACAAAGCAATCAGCCCCAGCATTTT. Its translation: CASGQSNQPQHF.